One sample yielded the 18 T cell receptor beta chains listed below, sequenced in a study of T cell responses to AZD1222 COVID-19 vaccine. Assay used: immunoSEQ multiplex PCR; TCRdb lists only in-frame clones, some missing. This table has tens of thousands of clones, approximately 85% appearing once. This sample comprised peripheral blood, obtained 28 days after the second AZD1222 dose. The receptors come from an adult who received the AZD1222 COVID-19 vaccine.

The chain links TRBV28 to TRBJ1-2, with TRBD1 as a possible D gene (5 bases). V lost 6 bases and J lost 8, with 22 bases in between. The CDR3 runs to 15 residues. Germline CDR1 and CDR2: MDHEN and SYDVKM. The CDR3 spells CASRPWTDIKGGYTF. DNA of the CDR3: TGTGCCAGCAGACCTTGGACGGACATAAAGGGAGGCTACACCTTC.

The CDR3 bases are TGTGCCAGCAGTGAGGGACAGGCCCTCACAAAAGGAAAACTGTTTTTT. It is translated as CASSEGQALTKGKLFF. The chain carries TRBV2 and TRBJ1-4; TRBD1 aligns across 8 bases. The V and J ends lost 3 bases and 10 bases, in that order; junction bases with no gene match: 13. The CDR3 is made up of 16 amino acids. CDR1 is SNHLY, CDR2 FYNNEI, per germline.

This clone was observed a single time. The chain combines TRBV6-5 with TRBJ2-2, with TRBD1 as a possible D gene (6 bases). From germline, CDR1 is MNHEY and CDR2 SVGAGI. V dropped 7 bases and J dropped 5 bases, with 14 bases sitting between them. This CDR3 has 14 residues. CDR3 region: CASTLQGTTGELFF. In nucleotides, the CDR3 is TGTGCCAGCACCCTACAGGGTACGACCGGGGAGCTGTTTTTT.

This chain links TRBV30 with TRBJ1-5, with D maybe TRBD1 (5 bases). Germline CDR1 GTSNPN, CDR2 SVGIG (reference sequence). There are 13 residues in the CDR3. Trimming left V 6 bases short and J 6 bases short, with 15 bases between. The CDR3 loop is CACHMGGGQPQHF. In DNA, the CDR3 is TGTGCCTGCCACATGGGTGGGGGTCAGCCCCAGCATTTT.

This chain uses TRBV2 with TRBJ1-6; D is uncertain. This CDR3 spans 13 amino acids. Looked up from germline, CDR1 is SNHLY and CDR2 is FYNNEI. The V gene lost 3 bases and the J gene lost 7 bases, with 7 bases spanning the gap. The CDR3 sequence is CASSERQNSPLHF. The CDR3 DNA is TGTGCCAGCAGTGAGCGGCAGAATTCACCCCTCCACTTT.

This clone occurred once. This rearrangement joins TRBV19 to TRBJ2-5, with unresolved D. The V gene's germline CDR1 is LNHDA and CDR2 SQIVND (reference sequence). The ends were cut back, 0 bases at V and 1 base at J, with 12 bases in the middle. CDR3 size: 16 residues. CDR3 protein: CASSIDGNGVQETQYF. CDR3 in DNA: TGTGCCAGTAGTATAGATGGTAACGGAGTCCAAGAGACCCAGTACTTC.

This chain joins TRBV5-4 and TRBJ2-7, with 8 bases matching TRBD2. This CDR3 has 16 amino acids. Germline trimming cut 4 bases from V and 7 bases from J; bases unmatched to any gene: 16. Germline CDR1 and CDR2: SGHNT and YYREEE (reference sequence). The CDR3 DNA reads as TGTGCCAGCAGCCGGGGGAGTAGCGGGGCCAGTGGGGAGCAGTACTTC. Encoded protein: CASSRGSSGASGEQYF.

The rearrangement uses TRBV28 and TRBJ1-1; 7 bases are shared with TRBD1. The CDR3 is 13 amino acids. The V gene end was trimmed by 7 bases and the J gene end by 11 bases; junction bases not matched to a gene: 13. Germline lookup yields CDR1 MDHEN and CDR2 SYDVKM. This chain's CDR3 is CASTGQGVVHAFF. For the CDR3, the DNA is TGTGCCAGCACTGGGCAGGGGGTAGTACACGCTTTCTTT.

This chain links TRBV3-1 (or the pseudogene TRBV3-2) with TRBJ1-3; the D is unclear. V was cut by 0 bases and J by 0 bases, with 9 bases left in between. Per germline, CDR1 LGHDT and CDR2 YNNKEL (reference sequence). The CDR3 contains 16 residues. The CDR3 bases are TGTGCCAGCAGCCAAGAACCGTTGAGCTCTGGAAACACCATATATTTT. Translating it yields CASSQEPLSSGNTIYF.

The chain couples TRBV11-2 to TRBJ1-3, with D unclear. Germline V gene data show CDR1 as SGHAT and CDR2 as FQNNGV. This CDR3 has 14 residues. V was trimmed by 6 bases and J by 0 bases, leaving 9 bases between them. The CDR3 sequence is CASRRLNSGNTIYF. DNA of the CDR3: TGTGCCAGCAGAAGGCTAAACTCTGGAAACACCATATATTTT. Together with reference TRBV11-2 and TRBJ1-3, the CDR3 gives the full variable domain: EAGVAQSPRYKIIEKRQSVAFWCNPISGHATLYWYQQILGQGPKLLIQFQNNGVVDDSQLPKDRFSAERLKGVDSTLKIQPAKLEDSAVYLCASRRLNSGNTIYFGEGSWLTVV.

J is TRBJ2-7 and V is TRBV5-5, with 8 bases identical to TRBD1. Germline values: CDR1 SGHKS, CDR2 YYEKEE (reference sequence). Trimming cost V 4 bases and J 2 bases; bases outside gene matches: 5. CDR3 length: 14 residues. CDR3 DNA sequence: TGTGCCAGCAGCCCACGACAGGGGCCCTACGAGCAGTACTTC. Translation: CASSPRQGPYEQYF. The variable domain in full, completed from reference TRBV5-5 and TRBJ2-7, reads DAGVTQSPTHLIKTRGQQVTLRCSPISGHKSVSWYQQVLGQGPQFIFQYYEKEERGRGNFPDRFSARQFPNYSSELNVNALLLGDSALYLCASSPRQGPYEQYFGPGTRLTVT.

The chain uses TRBV20-1 and TRBJ2-7, with D perhaps TRBD1 or TRBD2 (5 bases each). V dropped 8 bases and J dropped 6 bases, with 14 bases sitting between them. In germline, CDR1 is DFQATT, CDR2 SNEGSKA (reference sequence). This CDR3 spans 11 amino acids. The chain's CDR3 is CSPGRSLEQYF. CDR3 nucleotides: TGCAGTCCGGGACGGTCCCTCGAGCAGTACTTC.

The chain recombines TRBV5-6 with TRBJ1-5; 9 bases line up with TRBD1. CDR1 is SGHDT, CDR2 YYEEEE, per germline. V shed 5 bases and J 3 bases; nucleotides not matched to a gene: 9. CDR3 size: 16 residues. Here the CDR3 DNA reads TGTGCCAGCAGTTCCCGGGGGACAGGGATCAATCAGCCCCAGCATTTT. Translated: CASSSRGTGINQPQHF.

The chain is built from TRBV7-9 and TRBJ1-1; D gene ambiguous. Germline-derived CDR1 and CDR2 are SEHNR and FQNEAQ (reference sequence). The germline V and J ends were trimmed by 9 bases and 2 bases, with 16 bases remaining between them. The CDR3 runs 14 residues. The CDR3 DNA sequence: TGTGCCAGTAATCAAAGGGAGCCTAACACTGAAGCTTTCTTT. This translates into CASNQREPNTEAFF.

The chain employs TRBV14 and TRBJ1-1; D remains ambiguous. This CDR3 comprises 13 residues. Germline assignment: CDR1 SGHDN and CDR2 FVKESK. Trimming pared 2 bases from V and 10 bases from J, leaving 14 bases between. CDR3 in amino acids: CASSQLTEGAAFF. The CDR3 bases are TGTGCCAGCAGCCAATTAACTGAGGGCGCAGCTTTCTTT.

This clone has only a few counts. The rearrangement uses TRBV13 and TRBJ1-1, with TRBD1 as a possible D gene (5 bases). V was trimmed by 4 bases and J by 4 bases, leaving 16 bases between them. The CDR3 loop spans 15 amino acids. Germline V CDR1 and CDR2: PRHDT, FYEKMQ (reference sequence). CDR3 coding DNA: TGTGCCAGCAGCTACAACCCGATTGGGGGCACTGAAGCTTTCTTT. Its translation is CASSYNPIGGTEAFF.

The chain links TRBV10-3 to TRBJ2-7; perhaps D is TRBD1 or TRBD2 (7 bases each). The CDR3 length is 15 residues. V lost 4 bases, J lost 2 bases, and 15 bases lay in between. Germline CDR1 ENHRY, CDR2 SYGVKD. In DNA, the CDR3 is TGTGCCATCAGTGGAGGGCAGGGGGGGGCCTACGAGCAGTACTTC. Protein product: CAISGGQGGAYEQYF.

The rearrangement links TRBV5-1 to TRBJ1-4, with 7 bases lining up with TRBD1. This CDR3 comprises 21 residues. The ends lost 0 bases at V and 0 bases at J; junction bases unmatched: 17. Germline V gene lookup returns CDR1 SGHRS and CDR2 YFSETQ. CDR3 amino acids: CASSLAPPTGRRAATNEKLFF. The CDR3, as DNA: TGCGCCAGCAGCTTGGCCCCACCGACAGGGAGGAGGGCTGCAACTAATGAAAAACTGTTTTTT.